This is a list of T cell receptor beta chains from one sample in a study of spatial heterogeneity in lung cancer. TCRdb re-called the 5' RACE reads with MiXCR, one entry per CDR3 protein. The sample gives tens of thousands of distinct CDR3 sequences, under 25% of which show up once; about 6.8% is in the top ten. The specimen was PBMCs, collected at surgery. The receptors derive from a male donor with early-stage non-small cell lung cancer. CDR3s include the opening cysteine and the closing phenylalanine or tryptophan. A D gene is named only where the DNA matches it firmly. The size entry is marked missing in some rows and otherwise reads once, few, many or a size class.

>NA|TRBV7-2|NA|TRBJ2-3
CASSERQASTDTQYF
TGTGCCAGCAGCGAACGCCAGGCGAGCACAGATACGCAGTATTTT
>few|TRBV6-1|NA|TRBJ2-7
CASSVRYEQYF
TGTGCCAGCAGTGTCCGTTACGAGCAGTACTTC
>many|TRBV19|NA|TRBJ2-4
CATRGSGVENIQYF
TGTGCCACCAGGGGCTCAGGGGTCGAAAACATTCAGTACTTC
>NA|TRBV6-1|NA|TRBJ2-5
CASSDVRGETQYF
TGTGCCAGCAGTGACGTGAGAGGAGAGACCCAGTACTTC
>many|TRBV29-1|NA|TRBJ2-3
CSVDGGLGTDTQYF
TGCAGCGTTGACGGGGGGCTTGGAACAGATACGCAGTATTTT
>NA|TRBV27|NA|TRBJ2-7
CASRGANYEQYF
TGTGCCAGCAGGGGGGCTAACTACGAGCAGTACTTC
>NA|TRBV5-1|NA|TRBJ1-4
CASSPSQERNEKLFF
TGCGCCAGCAGCCCGTCACAGGAGCGGAATGAAAAACTGTTTTTT
>NA|TRBV7-2|TRBD1|TRBJ2-6
CASSRDRALISGANVLTF
TGTGCCAGCAGCCGGGACAGGGCACTTATCTCTGGGGCCAACGTCCTGACTTTC
>few|TRBV6-2/TRBV6-3|TRBD1|TRBJ1-2
CASSRIPGQGTSNYGYTF
TGTGCCAGCAGCCGGATTCCGGGACAGGGGACCTCTAACTATGGCTACACCTTC
>few|TRBV11-2|NA|TRBJ1-2
CASSLRLLYGYTF
TGTGCCAGCAGCCTTCGACTGTTGTATGGCTACACCTTC
>NA|TRBV6-5|NA|TRBJ1-2
CASSPGGGYGYTF
TGTGCCAGCAGCCCTGGGGGCGGATATGGCTACACCTTC
>many|TRBV9|NA|TRBJ1-2
CASSVGISPSNYGYTF
TGTGCCAGCAGCGTAGGCATCAGCCCTTCTAACTATGGCTACACCTTC
>NA|TRBV6-7|TRBD2|TRBJ2-1
CASRLGLAGTYNEQFF
TGTGCCAGCAGGCTGGGACTAGCGGGAACTTACAATGAGCAGTTCTTC